What follows are 7 T cell receptor beta chains derived from one specimen sequenced in a study of technical replicates of blood from several donors. Method: immunoSEQ multiplex PCR; TCRdb's copy keeps in-frame clones and lacks some. The table includes roughly 100,000 clones, about 96% detected once. Sequenced input: T cells isolated from PBMCs. These receptor sequences come from a human donor in good health.

The V and J genes are TRBV11-2 and TRBJ2-3, with D possibly matching TRBD2 (6 bases). Germline assignment: CDR1 SGHAT and CDR2 FQNNGV. This CDR3 comprises 15 residues. The V end was cut by 4 bases, the J end by 0 bases, with 11 bases between. The CDR3: CASSSSATSTDTQYF. CDR3 DNA sequence: TGTGCCAGCAGCTCTAGCGCGACTAGCACAGATACGCAGTATTTT.

The chain is built from TRBV11-3 and TRBJ2-5; no clear D. Trimming left V 3 bases short and J 1 base short, with 3 bases between. The CDR3 loop spans 12 amino acids. In germline, CDR1 is SGHNT, CDR2 YENEEA. This CDR3 is CASSLAQETQYF. CDR3 in DNA: TGTGCCAGCAGCTTGGCCCAAGAGACCCAGTACTTC.

The rearrangement links TRBV7-8 to TRBJ2-1; 13 bases are shared with TRBD2. Germline V gene lookup returns CDR1 SGHVS and CDR2 FQNEAQ. V dropped 4 bases and J dropped 0; count of bases not matched to a gene: 9. The CDR3 loop spans 19 amino acids. In nucleotides, the CDR3 is TGTGCCAGCAGCTCAAGCACTAGCGGGAGGGTGAGCTCCTACAATGAGCAGTTCTTC. Its translation is CASSSSTSGRVSSYNEQFF.

This sequence joins TRBV2 and TRBJ2-1; 8 bases are shared with TRBD1. The ends lost 6 bases at V and 4 bases at J; junction bases unmatched: 8. There are 15 residues in the CDR3. Germline lookup yields CDR1 SNHLY and CDR2 FYNNEI. DNA of the CDR3: TGTGCCAGCAGGCGGACAGGGAATTCTTACAATGAGCAGTTCTTC. Residues: CASRRTGNSYNEQFF.

CDR3 amino acids: CASSSIDRANTEAFF. CDR3 DNA sequence: TGTGCCAGCAGCTCTATCGACAGGGCGAACACTGAAGCTTTCTTT. The chain recombines TRBV7-8 with TRBJ1-1; TRBD1 matches at 7 bases. The CDR3 contains 15 residues. Germline CDR1 and CDR2: SGHVS and FQNEAQ. The trim removed 4 bases at V and 1 base at J, leaving 6 bases unmatched. Looking up the rest from reference TRBV7-8 and TRBJ1-1 gives the full variable domain: GAGVSQSPRYKVAKRGQDVALRCDPISGHVSLFWYQQALGQGPEFLTYFQNEAQLDKSGLPSDRFFAERPEGSVSTLKIQRTQQEDSAVYLCASSSIDRANTEAFFGQGTRLTVV.

This clone was counted once. This sequence joins TRBV5-1 and TRBJ2-3; TRBD1 is a possible D gene (6 bases). The germline V gene encodes CDR1 SGHRS and CDR2 YFSETQ. The CDR3 length is 17 residues. Trimming pared 0 bases from V and 2 bases from J, leaving 16 bases between. CDR3 DNA: TGCGCCAGCAGCTTGGTACCGACAGGAGCCTACACAGATACGCAGTATTTT. Protein sequence: CASSLVPTGAYTDTQYF.

This clone was seen once. The V and J genes are TRBV30 and TRBJ2-1, with D possibly TRBD2 on 5 matching bases. V gave up 0 bases and J gave up 5 bases, with 11 bases separating them. The length of the CDR3 is 14 residues. In germline, CDR1 is GTSNPN, CDR2 SVGIG (reference sequence). Written as DNA, the CDR3 is TGTGCCTGGAGTGTACGGCGGGTGGACAATGAGCAGTTCTTC. Translating it yields CAWSVRRVDNEQFF.